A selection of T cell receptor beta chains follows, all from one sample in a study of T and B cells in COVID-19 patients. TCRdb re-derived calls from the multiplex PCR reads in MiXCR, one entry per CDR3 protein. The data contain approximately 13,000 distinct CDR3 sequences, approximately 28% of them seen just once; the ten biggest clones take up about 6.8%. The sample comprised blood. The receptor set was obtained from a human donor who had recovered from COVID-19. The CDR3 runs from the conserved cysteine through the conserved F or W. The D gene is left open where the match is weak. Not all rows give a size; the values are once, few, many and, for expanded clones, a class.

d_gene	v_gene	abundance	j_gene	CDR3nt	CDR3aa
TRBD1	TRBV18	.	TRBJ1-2	TGTGCCAGCTTTTCCGGACAGGGGGACGGCTACACCTTC	CASFSGQGDGYTF
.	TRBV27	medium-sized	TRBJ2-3	TGTGCCAGCAGTTTGGGGGGCGGAATTGATACGCAGTATTTT	CASSLGGGIDTQYF
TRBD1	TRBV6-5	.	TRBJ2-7	TGTGCCAGCAGTGACCGGGGACAGGTAAGTTACTACGAGCAGTACTTC	CASSDRGQVSYYEQYF
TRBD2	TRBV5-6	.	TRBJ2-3	TGTGCCAGCAGCCTCACCGGGACTAGCGGCACAGATACGCAGTATTTT	CASSLTGTSGTDTQYF
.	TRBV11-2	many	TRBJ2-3	TGTGCCAGCACGGAACTGGCTTCGACTATGAAGTCAGATACGCAGTATTTT	CASTELASTMKSDTQYF
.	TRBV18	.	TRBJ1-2	TGTGCCAGCTCACCAGCCGGGGGAGGATACTATGGCTACACCTTC	CASSPAGGGYYGYTF
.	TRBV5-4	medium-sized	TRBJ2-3	TGTGCCAGCAGCCAAGGACTGATCACAGATACGCAGTATTTT	CASSQGLITDTQYF
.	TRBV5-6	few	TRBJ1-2	TGTGCCAGCAGCGCAGCTCGGCAGGGAGGTTACACCTTC	CASSAARQGGYTF
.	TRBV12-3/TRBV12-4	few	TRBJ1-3	TGTGCCCACACCGGGGAGGGGGGGCTCGGAAACACCATATATTTT	CAHTGEGGLGNTIYF
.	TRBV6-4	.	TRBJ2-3	TGTGCCAGCAGTGAACGGGCTCAAGATACGCAGTATTTT	CASSERAQDTQYF
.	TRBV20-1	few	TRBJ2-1	TGCAGTGCTTCGCCAACGACCGGGACACCACTTTTGGAGCAGTTCTTC	CSASPTTGTPLLEQFF
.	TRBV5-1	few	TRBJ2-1	TGCGCCAGCAGCCGGGATGATCGGGGGGCGCAGGAGCAGTTCTTC	CASSRDDRGAQEQFF
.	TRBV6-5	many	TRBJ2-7	TGTGCCAGCAGTTACTCGAATAGAAACGAGCAGTACTTC	CASSYSNRNEQYF
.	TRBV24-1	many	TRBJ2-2	TGTGCCACCAGTGACCCCCATCGCGGGAACACCGGGGAGCTGTTTTTT	CATSDPHRGNTGELFF
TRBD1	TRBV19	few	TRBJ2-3	TGTGCCAGCAGCTTAACAGGGGTTCCGCAGTATTTT	CASSLTGVPQYF
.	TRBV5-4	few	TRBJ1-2	TGTGCCAGCAGCTTGGACTCATTTAACTATGGCTACACCTTC	CASSLDSFNYGYTF
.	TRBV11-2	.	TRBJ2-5	TGTGCCAGCAGCTTAGCCCGGGAAGAAGAGACCCAGTACTTC	CASSLAREEETQYF
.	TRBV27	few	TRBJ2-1	TGTGCCAGCAGTCCCCGGGACGGGACCTCCTACAATGAGCAGTTCTTC	CASSPRDGTSYNEQFF
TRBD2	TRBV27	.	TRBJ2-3	TGTGCCAGCAGTCAACTAGCGGGAGGGGAGAGGGATACGCAGTATTTT	CASSQLAGGERDTQYF
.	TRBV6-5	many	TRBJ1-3	TGTGCCGTCTCCAGGAGCTCTGGAAACACCATATATTTT	CAVSRSSGNTIYF
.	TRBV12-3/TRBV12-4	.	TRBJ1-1	TGTGCCAGCAGTCCTAGTATGAACACTGAAGCTTTCTTT	CASSPSMNTEAFF
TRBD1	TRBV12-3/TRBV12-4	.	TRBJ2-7	TGCGCCAGCAGCCAGACCACAGGGGCCTCCTACGAGCAGTACTTC	CASSQTTGASYEQYF
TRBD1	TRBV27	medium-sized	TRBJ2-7	TGTGCCAGCGGAAGGGACAGGACAATTCCCGAGCAGTACTTC	CASGRDRTIPEQYF
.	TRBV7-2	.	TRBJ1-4	TGTGCCAGCAGCCGGACCTACCTAGATGAAAAACTGTTTTTT	CASSRTYLDEKLFF
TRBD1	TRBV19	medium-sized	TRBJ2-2	TGTGCCAGTAGTATCCCCGGGACAGGGGTCACCGGGGAGCTGTTTTTT	CASSIPGTGVTGELFF
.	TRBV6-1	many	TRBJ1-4	TGTGCCAGCAGACGCGGAACGGCAACTAATGAAAAACTGTTTTTT	CASRRGTATNEKLFF
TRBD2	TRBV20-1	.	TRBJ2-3	TGCAGTGCTCCCAGAGGCGGGGGGCCCCCTAGCACAGATACGCAGTATTTT	CSAPRGGGPPSTDTQYF
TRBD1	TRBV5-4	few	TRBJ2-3	TGTGCCAGCAAGGGGGCAGCGCTTGCAGATACGCAGTATTTT	CASKGAALADTQYF
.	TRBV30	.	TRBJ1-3	TGTGCCTGGAGGTATGGGGGAGAATGGTCTGGAAACACCATATATTTT	CAWRYGGEWSGNTIYF
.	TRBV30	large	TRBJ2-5	TGTGCCTGGATTAGGTCCGAGACCCAGTACTTC	CAWIRSETQYF
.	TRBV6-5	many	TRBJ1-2	TGTGCCAGCAGGACGCCGGGTGATCTCTATGGCTACACCTTC	CASRTPGDLYGYTF
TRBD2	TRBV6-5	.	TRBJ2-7	TGTGCCAGCAGTTACTCCTCCTCCGGACTAGCGGGAGGGAAACAGTACGAGCAGTACTTC	CASSYSSSGLAGGKQYEQYF
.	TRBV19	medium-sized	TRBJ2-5	TGTGCCAGTAGTATAGATAGGGAGCAGACCCAGTACTTC	CASSIDREQTQYF
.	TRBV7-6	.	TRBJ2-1	TGTGCCACTTCTCTGAACGGTTACAATGAGCAGTTCTTC	CATSLNGYNEQFF
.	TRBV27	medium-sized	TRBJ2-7	TGTGCCAGCAGTCCCCTGGACTTCTACGAGCAGTACTTC	CASSPLDFYEQYF
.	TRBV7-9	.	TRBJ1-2	TGTGCCAGCAGCTCCCGCAGGGGACGTGGCTACACCTTC	CASSSRRGRGYTF
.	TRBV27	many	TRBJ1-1	TGTGCCAGCAGATGGACAGCGCAATCTGAAGCTTTCTTT	CASRWTAQSEAFF
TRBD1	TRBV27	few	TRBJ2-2	TGTGCCAGCAGTTCTCCGGGACAGGTGGCCGGGGAGCTGTTTTTT	CASSSPGQVAGELFF
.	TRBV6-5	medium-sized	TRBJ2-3	TGTGCCAGCAGTTACTCCTTAGGGGGGATGAGGAACACAGATACGCAGTATTTT	CASSYSLGGMRNTDTQYF
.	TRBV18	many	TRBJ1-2	TGTGCCAGCTCACCTCAGGGGCGCGGGGACGGCTACACCTTC	CASSPQGRGDGYTF
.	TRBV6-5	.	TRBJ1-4	TGTGCCAGCAGTTACTCAGCTCGTGGGGGGGCTCCAAATGAAAAACTGTTTTTT	CASSYSARGGAPNEKLFF
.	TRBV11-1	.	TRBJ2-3	TGTGCCAGCAGCTTAAGTTCGAATTGGGACAAGGGCCTTAATACGCAGTATTTT	CASSLSSNWDKGLNTQYF
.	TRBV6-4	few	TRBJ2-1	TGTGCCAGCAGTGAGGATCAGGGCGATGAGCAGTTCTTC	CASSEDQGDEQFF
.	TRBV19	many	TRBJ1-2	TGTGCCAGTAAATCGGGTGGTGCTAACTATGGCTACACCTTC	CASKSGGANYGYTF
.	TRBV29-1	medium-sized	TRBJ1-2	TGCAGCGTTGGATCGGGGACTGAGGATGGCTACACCTTC	CSVGSGTEDGYTF
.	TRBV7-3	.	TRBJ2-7	TGTGCCAGCAGCTTATTAGTGGGTTACGAGCAGTACTTC	CASSLLVGYEQYF
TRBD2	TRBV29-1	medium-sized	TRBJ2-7	TGCAGCGTTGGCAGACTAGCGGGACTGGCCGAGCAGTACTTC	CSVGRLAGLAEQYF
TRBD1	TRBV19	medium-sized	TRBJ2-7	TGTGCCAGTAGTATTGGACAGGGGGGATACGAGCAGTACTTC	CASSIGQGGYEQYF